This is a list of T cell receptor beta chains from one sample in a study of T-cell reconstitution after alpha-beta-depleted transplantation in children. TCRdb reanalysed the PCR reads using MiXCR and keeps one entry per CDR3 protein. The sample has 450,000 to 600,000 distinct CDR3 sequences, roughly 18% seen once. The sequencing here drew on PBMCs from the stem cell graft donor, taken from the stem cell graft. The receptors come from a human donor who donated a stem cell graft to a child with acute lymphoblastic leukemia. Both conserved end residues are part of each CDR3. The D gene is left open where the match is weak. Clone size is given for some rows only: seen once, a few or many times, or a class if the clone is expanded.

d_gene: .
v_gene: TRBV29-1
abundance: .
j_gene: TRBJ2-1
CDR3nt: TGCAGCGTAGGCCGGAGGGCCGTTCTCTACAATGAGCAGTTCTTC
CDR3aa: CSVGRRAVLYNEQFF

d_gene: TRBD2
v_gene: TRBV6-2/TRBV6-3
abundance: few
j_gene: TRBJ2-1
CDR3nt: TGTGCCAGCAGTTACCGGGTGGGGGGAGGGCTCTGGGATGAGCAGTTCTTC
CDR3aa: CASSYRVGGGLWDEQFF

d_gene: TRBD1
v_gene: TRBV20-1
abundance: .
j_gene: TRBJ1-2
CDR3nt: TGCAGTGCTAGAGTCACTGGGACAGCCGACTATGGCTACACCTTC
CDR3aa: CSARVTGTADYGYTF

d_gene: .
v_gene: TRBV12-3/TRBV12-4
abundance: once
j_gene: TRBJ1-5
CDR3nt: TGTGCCAGCAGTTTTAACGGTTTTAATCAGCCCCAGCATTTT
CDR3aa: CASSFNGFNQPQHF

d_gene: .
v_gene: TRBV5-1
abundance: many
j_gene: TRBJ2-3
CDR3nt: TGCGCCAGCAGCCCGATGGGACTCCACACAGATACGCAGTATTTT
CDR3aa: CASSPMGLHTDTQYF

d_gene: .
v_gene: TRBV27
abundance: .
j_gene: TRBJ2-4
CDR3nt: TGTGCCAGCAAGGGGACAGCTGGAGGGGAAAACATTCAGTACTTC
CDR3aa: CASKGTAGGENIQYF

d_gene: TRBD1
v_gene: TRBV25-1
abundance: many
j_gene: TRBJ2-7
CDR3nt: TGTGCCAGCAGTCCAGGGGGCCGCTCCTACGAGCAGTACTTC
CDR3aa: CASSPGGRSYEQYF

d_gene: TRBD1
v_gene: TRBV5-1
abundance: .
j_gene: TRBJ1-1
CDR3nt: TGCGCCAGCAGCTTGTACAGGGGAGCGGACACTGAAGCTTTCTTT
CDR3aa: CASSLYRGADTEAFF

d_gene: .
v_gene: TRBV11-3
abundance: .
j_gene: TRBJ2-7
CDR3nt: TGTGCCAGCAGCCCAGGCGGCAGTTTACACGAGCAGTACTTC
CDR3aa: CASSPGGSLHEQYF

d_gene: .
v_gene: TRBV30
abundance: .
j_gene: TRBJ2-7
CDR3nt: TGTGCCTGGAGGCCCAGGGGGGACCCCTACGAGCAGTACTTC
CDR3aa: CAWRPRGDPYEQYF

d_gene: .
v_gene: TRBV7-2
abundance: .
j_gene: TRBJ2-3
CDR3nt: TGTGCCAGCAGCCCGGGGGGCTATGGAGTTACGCAGTATTTT
CDR3aa: CASSPGGYGVTQYF

d_gene: TRBD2
v_gene: TRBV9
abundance: few
j_gene: TRBJ2-7
CDR3nt: TGTGCCAGCAGCGAGGAGCGGGAGGTCACCGTGGAGCAGTACTTC
CDR3aa: CASSEEREVTVEQYF

d_gene: TRBD1
v_gene: TRBV9
abundance: few
j_gene: TRBJ1-1
CDR3nt: TGTGCCAGCAGCGTACAGGGGGCTCTCCCAGGGAACACTGAAGCTTTCTTT
CDR3aa: CASSVQGALPGNTEAFF

d_gene: .
v_gene: TRBV7-9
abundance: .
j_gene: TRBJ2-7
CDR3nt: TGTGCCAGCAGCGTCCTGCTAGGCGAGCAGTACTTC
CDR3aa: CASSVLLGEQYF

d_gene: .
v_gene: TRBV5-1
abundance: .
j_gene: TRBJ2-2
CDR3nt: TGCGCCAGCAGATCTTTCCCGGGACAATCCGGGGAGCTGTTTTTT
CDR3aa: CASRSFPGQSGELFF

d_gene: TRBD2
v_gene: TRBV6-5
abundance: .
j_gene: TRBJ2-3
CDR3nt: TGTGCCAGCAGTTTAACCGGTCTAGCGGGGAGCACAGATACGCAGTATTTT
CDR3aa: CASSLTGLAGSTDTQYF

d_gene: .
v_gene: TRBV28
abundance: few
j_gene: TRBJ2-5
CDR3nt: TGTGCCAGCAGTCGGGGAAGATGGGGCCAAGAGACCCAGTACTTC
CDR3aa: CASSRGRWGQETQYF

d_gene: TRBD2
v_gene: TRBV6-5
abundance: once
j_gene: TRBJ2-5
CDR3nt: TGTGCCAGCAGTTATACCGTGATAGCGGGGTACCAAGAGACCCAGTACTTC
CDR3aa: CASSYTVIAGYQETQYF

d_gene: TRBD2
v_gene: TRBV3-1
abundance: .
j_gene: TRBJ2-2
CDR3nt: TGTGCCAGCTGTGCCACCGGGACTACGCCTCCTTACACCGGGGAGCTGTTTTTT
CDR3aa: CASCATGTTPPYTGELFF

d_gene: .
v_gene: TRBV7-9
abundance: .
j_gene: TRBJ1-2
CDR3nt: TGTGCCAGCAGCCCAGGTTTTGGTGGCTACACCTTC
CDR3aa: CASSPGFGGYTF

d_gene: .
v_gene: TRBV6-5
abundance: .
j_gene: TRBJ1-5
CDR3nt: TGTGCCAGCAGTTACCAGATGGCGGCGAATCAGCCCCAGCATTTT
CDR3aa: CASSYQMAANQPQHF

d_gene: TRBD2
v_gene: TRBV20-1
abundance: few
j_gene: TRBJ2-7
CDR3nt: TGCAGTGCTAGTGGCCTACTAGCGGGGGAATACGAGCAGTACTTC
CDR3aa: CSASGLLAGEYEQYF

d_gene: .
v_gene: TRBV5-1
abundance: few
j_gene: TRBJ2-6
CDR3nt: TGCGCCAGCAGCTTGGCGTACGGTTCGTGGACTAACCGAATCTCTGGGGCCAACGTCCTGACTTTC
CDR3aa: CASSLAYGSWTNRISGANVLTF

d_gene: TRBD1
v_gene: TRBV7-9
abundance: .
j_gene: TRBJ2-3
CDR3nt: TGTGCCGTCCGGGGGACAGGGTTTGATACGCAGTATTTT
CDR3aa: CAVRGTGFDTQYF

d_gene: TRBD2
v_gene: TRBV18
abundance: few
j_gene: TRBJ2-1
CDR3nt: TGTGCCAGCTCACCACCCAGCGGGAGGTCCTACAATGAGCAGTTCTTC
CDR3aa: CASSPPSGRSYNEQFF

d_gene: TRBD1
v_gene: TRBV20-1
abundance: few
j_gene: TRBJ2-5
CDR3nt: TGCAGTGCTAGAGACCTTGGACAGGGAGGTCCAGAGACCCAGTACTTC
CDR3aa: CSARDLGQGGPETQYF

d_gene: TRBD1
v_gene: TRBV20-1
abundance: few
j_gene: TRBJ2-7
CDR3nt: TGCAGTGCTAGCAGTACAGGGGGCACCGCGCGCACCTACGAGCAGTACTTC
CDR3aa: CSASSTGGTARTYEQYF

d_gene: .
v_gene: TRBV7-3
abundance: .
j_gene: TRBJ1-1
CDR3nt: TGTGCCAGCAGCTCTTCGGACAGCACTGAAGCTTTCTTT
CDR3aa: CASSSSDSTEAFF

d_gene: TRBD2
v_gene: TRBV29-1
abundance: many
j_gene: TRBJ2-3
CDR3nt: TGCAGCGTTCTTCTAGCGGGAGGTAGCACAGATACGCAGTATTTT
CDR3aa: CSVLLAGGSTDTQYF

d_gene: TRBD2
v_gene: TRBV20-1
abundance: .
j_gene: TRBJ2-1
CDR3nt: TGCAGTGCTAGGGACTTCGGGCTAGCGGGGGGCTCCTACAATGAGCAGTTCTTC
CDR3aa: CSARDFGLAGGSYNEQFF

d_gene: TRBD2
v_gene: TRBV5-5
abundance: .
j_gene: TRBJ2-7
CDR3nt: TGTGCCAGCAGCCTTAGCGGGACCCTCTACGAGCAGTACTTC
CDR3aa: CASSLSGTLYEQYF

d_gene: .
v_gene: TRBV12-3/TRBV12-4
abundance: few
j_gene: TRBJ1-2
CDR3nt: TGTGCCAGCAGTTTATTCCAGGGGAACGGCTACACCTTC
CDR3aa: CASSLFQGNGYTF

d_gene: .
v_gene: TRBV20-1
abundance: .
j_gene: TRBJ2-1
CDR3nt: TGCAGTGCTAGAGATGTGGATACTCTCTCCTACAATGAGCAGTTCTTC
CDR3aa: CSARDVDTLSYNEQFF